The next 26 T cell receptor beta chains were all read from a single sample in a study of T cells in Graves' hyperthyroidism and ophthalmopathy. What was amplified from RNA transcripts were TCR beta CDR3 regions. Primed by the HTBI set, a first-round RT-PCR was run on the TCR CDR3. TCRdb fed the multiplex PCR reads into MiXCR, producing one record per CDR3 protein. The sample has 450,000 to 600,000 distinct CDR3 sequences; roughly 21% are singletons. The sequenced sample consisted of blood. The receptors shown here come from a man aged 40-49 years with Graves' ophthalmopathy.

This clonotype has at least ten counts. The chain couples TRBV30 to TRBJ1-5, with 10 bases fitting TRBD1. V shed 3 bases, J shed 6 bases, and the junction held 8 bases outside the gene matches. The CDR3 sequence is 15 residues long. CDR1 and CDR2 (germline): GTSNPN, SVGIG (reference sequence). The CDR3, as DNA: TGTGCCTGGAGCACCGGGACAGGGGTAGGTCAGCCCCAGCATTTT. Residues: CAWSTGTGVGQPQHF.

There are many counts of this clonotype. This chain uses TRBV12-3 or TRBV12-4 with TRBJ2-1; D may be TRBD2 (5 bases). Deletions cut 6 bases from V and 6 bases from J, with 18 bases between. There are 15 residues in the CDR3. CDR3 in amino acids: CASSTTRAPINEQFF. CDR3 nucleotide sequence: TGTGCCAGCAGCACTACGCGGGCTCCGATCAATGAGCAGTTCTTC.

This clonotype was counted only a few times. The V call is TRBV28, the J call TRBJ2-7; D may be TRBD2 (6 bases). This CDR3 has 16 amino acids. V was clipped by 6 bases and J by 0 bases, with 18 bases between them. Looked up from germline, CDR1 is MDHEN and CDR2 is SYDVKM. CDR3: CASSDWQASDSYEQYF. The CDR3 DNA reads TGTGCCAGCAGCGACTGGCAGGCTAGCGACTCCTACGAGCAGTACTTC.

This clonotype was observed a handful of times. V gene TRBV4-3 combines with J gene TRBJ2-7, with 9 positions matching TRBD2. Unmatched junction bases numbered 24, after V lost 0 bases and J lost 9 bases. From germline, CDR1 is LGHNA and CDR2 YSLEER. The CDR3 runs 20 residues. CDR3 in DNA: TGCGCCAGCAGCCAAGATCCCCGTCCTCCGGGACTAGCAGTAGCTGACACGCAGTACTTC. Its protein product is CASSQDPRPPGLAVADTQYF.

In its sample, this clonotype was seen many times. CDR3 DNA sequence: TGTGCCAGCTCACCTTTCGGGACAGTCGACGAGCAGTACTTC. Protein sequence: CASSPFGTVDEQYF. The chain is built from TRBV18 and TRBJ2-7; 7 bases agree with TRBD1. The V gene end was trimmed by 3 bases and the J gene end by 5 bases; junction bases not matched to a gene: 7. CDR3 size: 14 residues. Looked up from germline, CDR1 is KGHSH and CDR2 is LQKENI.

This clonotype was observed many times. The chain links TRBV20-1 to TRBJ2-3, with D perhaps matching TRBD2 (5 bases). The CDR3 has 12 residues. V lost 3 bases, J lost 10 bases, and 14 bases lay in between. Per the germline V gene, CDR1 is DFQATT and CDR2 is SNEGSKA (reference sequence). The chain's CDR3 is CSARRPGSAQYF. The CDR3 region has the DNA TGCAGTGCTAGGCGACCGGGAAGTGCGCAGTATTTT.

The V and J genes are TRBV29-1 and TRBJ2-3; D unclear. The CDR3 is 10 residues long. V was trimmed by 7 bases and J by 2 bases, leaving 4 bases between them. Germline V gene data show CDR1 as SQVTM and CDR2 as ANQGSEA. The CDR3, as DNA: TGCAGCGACCACACAGATACGCAGTATTTT. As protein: CSDHTDTQYF.

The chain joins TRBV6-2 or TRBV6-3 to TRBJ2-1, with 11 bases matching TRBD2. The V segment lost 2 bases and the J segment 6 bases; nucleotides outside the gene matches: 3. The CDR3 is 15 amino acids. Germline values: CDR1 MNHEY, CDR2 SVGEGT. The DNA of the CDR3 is TGTGCCAGCAGTTACCTGGGGACTAGCGGCAATGAGCAGTTCTTC. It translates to CASSYLGTSGNEQFF.

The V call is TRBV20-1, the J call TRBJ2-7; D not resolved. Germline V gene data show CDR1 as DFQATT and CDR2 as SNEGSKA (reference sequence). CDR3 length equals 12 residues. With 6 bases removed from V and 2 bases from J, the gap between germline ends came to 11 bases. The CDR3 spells CSAKKGPYEQYF. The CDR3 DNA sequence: TGCAGTGCCAAAAAGGGCCCCTACGAGCAGTACTTC.

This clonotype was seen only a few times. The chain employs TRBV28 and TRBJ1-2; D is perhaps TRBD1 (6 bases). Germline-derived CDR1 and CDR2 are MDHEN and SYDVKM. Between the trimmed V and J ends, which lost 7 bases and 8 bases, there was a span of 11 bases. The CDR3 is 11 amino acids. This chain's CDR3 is CASTLGAGYTF. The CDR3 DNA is TGTGCCAGCACCCTGGGGGCCGGCTACACCTTC.

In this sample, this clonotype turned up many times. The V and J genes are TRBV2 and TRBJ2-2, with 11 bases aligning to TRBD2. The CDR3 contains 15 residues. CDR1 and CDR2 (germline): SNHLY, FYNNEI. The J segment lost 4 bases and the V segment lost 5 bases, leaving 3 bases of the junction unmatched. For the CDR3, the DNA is TGTGCCAGCAGTCTGACTAGCGGGGCCACCGGGGAGCTGTTTTTT. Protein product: CASSLTSGATGELFF.

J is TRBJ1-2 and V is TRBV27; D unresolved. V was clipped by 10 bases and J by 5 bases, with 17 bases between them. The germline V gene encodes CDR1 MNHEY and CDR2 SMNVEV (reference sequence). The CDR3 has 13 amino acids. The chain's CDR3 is CATKPNGLYGYTF. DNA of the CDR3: TGTGCCACCAAACCAAATGGGCTGTATGGCTACACCTTC.

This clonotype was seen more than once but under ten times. CDR3 sequence: CASSLALGTGGYSQYF. The DNA of the CDR3 is TGTGCCAGCAGCTTGGCTCTCGGGACAGGGGGCTACTCGCAGTACTTC. This chain uses TRBV5-5 with TRBJ2-7, with 12 bases lining up with TRBD1. The V gene's germline CDR1 is SGHKS and CDR2 YYEKEE (reference sequence). The CDR3 sequence is 16 residues long. Losses at the gene ends were 0 bases for V and 9 bases for J; bases not matched to a gene: 10.

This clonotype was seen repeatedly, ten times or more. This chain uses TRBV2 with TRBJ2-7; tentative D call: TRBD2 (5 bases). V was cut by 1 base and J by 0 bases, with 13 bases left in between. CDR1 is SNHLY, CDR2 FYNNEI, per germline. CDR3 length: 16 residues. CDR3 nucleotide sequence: TGTGCCAGCAGTGAAGTGCCGGGGTTGGCCTCCTACGAGCAGTACTTC. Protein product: CASSEVPGLASYEQYF.

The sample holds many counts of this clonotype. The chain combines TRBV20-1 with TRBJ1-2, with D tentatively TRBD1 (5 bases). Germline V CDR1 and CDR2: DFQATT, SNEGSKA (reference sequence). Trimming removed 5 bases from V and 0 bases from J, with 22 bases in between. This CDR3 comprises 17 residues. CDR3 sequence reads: CSAGTGPTTRSNYGYTF. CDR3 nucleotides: TGCAGTGCTGGGACCGGGCCAACTACCCGTTCTAACTATGGCTACACCTTC.

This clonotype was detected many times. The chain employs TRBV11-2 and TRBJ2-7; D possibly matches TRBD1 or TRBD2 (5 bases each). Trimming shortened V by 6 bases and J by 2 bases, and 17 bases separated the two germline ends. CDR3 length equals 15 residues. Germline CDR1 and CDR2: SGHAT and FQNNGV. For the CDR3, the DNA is TGTGCCAGCAGAGCAGAGTGGGACGCAACCTACGAGCAGTACTTC. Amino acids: CASRAEWDATYEQYF. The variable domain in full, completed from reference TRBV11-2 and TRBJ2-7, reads EAGVAQSPRYKIIEKRQSVAFWCNPISGHATLYWYQQILGQGPKLLIQFQNNGVVDDSQLPKDRFSAERLKGVDSTLKIQPAKLEDSAVYLCASRAEWDATYEQYFGPGTRLTVT.

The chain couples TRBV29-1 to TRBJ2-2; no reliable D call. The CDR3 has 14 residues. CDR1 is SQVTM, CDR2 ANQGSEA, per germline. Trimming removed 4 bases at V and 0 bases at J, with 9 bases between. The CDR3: CSVVPVANTGELFF. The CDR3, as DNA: TGCAGCGTTGTACCAGTCGCGAACACCGGGGAGCTGTTTTTT.

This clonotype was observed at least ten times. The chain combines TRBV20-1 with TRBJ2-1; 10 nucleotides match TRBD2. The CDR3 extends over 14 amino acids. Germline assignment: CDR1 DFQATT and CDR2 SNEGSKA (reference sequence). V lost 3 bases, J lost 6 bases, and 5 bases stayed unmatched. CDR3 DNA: TGCAGTGCTAGTAGGCTAGCGGGGGCCAATGAGCAGTTCTTC. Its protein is CSASRLAGANEQFF.

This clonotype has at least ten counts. DNA of the CDR3: TGTGCCAGCAGCCGAAACAGGGGGGAATATGGCTACACCTTC. Its protein is CASSRNRGEYGYTF. The rearrangement joins TRBV3-1 to TRBJ1-2, with 8 nucleotides matching TRBD1. The ends lost 4 bases at V and 5 bases at J; junction bases unmatched: 6. Germline V gene lookup returns CDR1 LGHDT and CDR2 YNNKEL (reference sequence). The CDR3 is 14 amino acids.

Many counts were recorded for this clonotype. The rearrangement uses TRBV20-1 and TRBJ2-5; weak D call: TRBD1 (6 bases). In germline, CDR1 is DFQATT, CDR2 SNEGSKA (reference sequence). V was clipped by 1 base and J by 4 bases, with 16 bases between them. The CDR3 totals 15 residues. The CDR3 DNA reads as TGCAGTGCTAGAGGCCTAAGGGGGATGGGAGAGACCCAGTACTTC. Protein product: CSARGLRGMGETQYF.

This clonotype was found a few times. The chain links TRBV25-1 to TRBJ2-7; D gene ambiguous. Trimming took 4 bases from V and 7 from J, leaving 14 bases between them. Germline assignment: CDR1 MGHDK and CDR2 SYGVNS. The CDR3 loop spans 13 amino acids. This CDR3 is CASSVTGGKEQYF. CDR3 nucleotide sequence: TGTGCCAGCAGTGTTACGGGCGGTAAGGAGCAGTACTTC.

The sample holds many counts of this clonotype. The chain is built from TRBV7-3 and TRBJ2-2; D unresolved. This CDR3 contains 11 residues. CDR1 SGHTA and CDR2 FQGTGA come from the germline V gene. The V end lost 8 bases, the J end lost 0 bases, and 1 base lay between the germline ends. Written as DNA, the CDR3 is TGTGCCAGCTCGAACACCGGGGAGCTGTTTTTT. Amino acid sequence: CASSNTGELFF.

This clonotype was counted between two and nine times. CDR3 in amino acids: CASSQGTRREQYF. The DNA of the CDR3 is TGTGCCAGCAGCCAAGGGACCCGGCGAGAGCAGTACTTC. This sequence joins TRBV14 and TRBJ2-7; no clear D gene. Germline CDR1 and CDR2: SGHDN and FVKESK. V dropped 1 base and J dropped 7 bases, with 11 bases sitting between them. There are 13 residues in the CDR3.

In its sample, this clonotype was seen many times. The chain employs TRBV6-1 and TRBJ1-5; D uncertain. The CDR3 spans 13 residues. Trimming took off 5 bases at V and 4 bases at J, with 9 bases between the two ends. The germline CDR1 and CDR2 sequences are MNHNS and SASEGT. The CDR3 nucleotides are TGTGCCAGCAGTCCGCGGTCGAATCAGCCCCAGCATTTT. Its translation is CASSPRSNQPQHF.

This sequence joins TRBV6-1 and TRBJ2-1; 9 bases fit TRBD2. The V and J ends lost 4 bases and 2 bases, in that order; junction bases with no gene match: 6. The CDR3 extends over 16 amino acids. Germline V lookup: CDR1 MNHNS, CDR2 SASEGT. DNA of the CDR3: TGTGCCAGCAGTGGAGAGGCGGGAGGGCCCTACAATGAGCAGTTCTTC. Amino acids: CASSGEAGGPYNEQFF.

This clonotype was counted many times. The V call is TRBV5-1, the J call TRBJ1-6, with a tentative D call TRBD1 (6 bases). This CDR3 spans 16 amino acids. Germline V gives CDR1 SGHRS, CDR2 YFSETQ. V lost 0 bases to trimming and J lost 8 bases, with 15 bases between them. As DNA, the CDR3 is TGCGCCAGCAGCTTGGGTCCGGGGGGGGCCGATTCACCCCTCCACTTT. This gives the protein CASSLGPGGADSPLHF.